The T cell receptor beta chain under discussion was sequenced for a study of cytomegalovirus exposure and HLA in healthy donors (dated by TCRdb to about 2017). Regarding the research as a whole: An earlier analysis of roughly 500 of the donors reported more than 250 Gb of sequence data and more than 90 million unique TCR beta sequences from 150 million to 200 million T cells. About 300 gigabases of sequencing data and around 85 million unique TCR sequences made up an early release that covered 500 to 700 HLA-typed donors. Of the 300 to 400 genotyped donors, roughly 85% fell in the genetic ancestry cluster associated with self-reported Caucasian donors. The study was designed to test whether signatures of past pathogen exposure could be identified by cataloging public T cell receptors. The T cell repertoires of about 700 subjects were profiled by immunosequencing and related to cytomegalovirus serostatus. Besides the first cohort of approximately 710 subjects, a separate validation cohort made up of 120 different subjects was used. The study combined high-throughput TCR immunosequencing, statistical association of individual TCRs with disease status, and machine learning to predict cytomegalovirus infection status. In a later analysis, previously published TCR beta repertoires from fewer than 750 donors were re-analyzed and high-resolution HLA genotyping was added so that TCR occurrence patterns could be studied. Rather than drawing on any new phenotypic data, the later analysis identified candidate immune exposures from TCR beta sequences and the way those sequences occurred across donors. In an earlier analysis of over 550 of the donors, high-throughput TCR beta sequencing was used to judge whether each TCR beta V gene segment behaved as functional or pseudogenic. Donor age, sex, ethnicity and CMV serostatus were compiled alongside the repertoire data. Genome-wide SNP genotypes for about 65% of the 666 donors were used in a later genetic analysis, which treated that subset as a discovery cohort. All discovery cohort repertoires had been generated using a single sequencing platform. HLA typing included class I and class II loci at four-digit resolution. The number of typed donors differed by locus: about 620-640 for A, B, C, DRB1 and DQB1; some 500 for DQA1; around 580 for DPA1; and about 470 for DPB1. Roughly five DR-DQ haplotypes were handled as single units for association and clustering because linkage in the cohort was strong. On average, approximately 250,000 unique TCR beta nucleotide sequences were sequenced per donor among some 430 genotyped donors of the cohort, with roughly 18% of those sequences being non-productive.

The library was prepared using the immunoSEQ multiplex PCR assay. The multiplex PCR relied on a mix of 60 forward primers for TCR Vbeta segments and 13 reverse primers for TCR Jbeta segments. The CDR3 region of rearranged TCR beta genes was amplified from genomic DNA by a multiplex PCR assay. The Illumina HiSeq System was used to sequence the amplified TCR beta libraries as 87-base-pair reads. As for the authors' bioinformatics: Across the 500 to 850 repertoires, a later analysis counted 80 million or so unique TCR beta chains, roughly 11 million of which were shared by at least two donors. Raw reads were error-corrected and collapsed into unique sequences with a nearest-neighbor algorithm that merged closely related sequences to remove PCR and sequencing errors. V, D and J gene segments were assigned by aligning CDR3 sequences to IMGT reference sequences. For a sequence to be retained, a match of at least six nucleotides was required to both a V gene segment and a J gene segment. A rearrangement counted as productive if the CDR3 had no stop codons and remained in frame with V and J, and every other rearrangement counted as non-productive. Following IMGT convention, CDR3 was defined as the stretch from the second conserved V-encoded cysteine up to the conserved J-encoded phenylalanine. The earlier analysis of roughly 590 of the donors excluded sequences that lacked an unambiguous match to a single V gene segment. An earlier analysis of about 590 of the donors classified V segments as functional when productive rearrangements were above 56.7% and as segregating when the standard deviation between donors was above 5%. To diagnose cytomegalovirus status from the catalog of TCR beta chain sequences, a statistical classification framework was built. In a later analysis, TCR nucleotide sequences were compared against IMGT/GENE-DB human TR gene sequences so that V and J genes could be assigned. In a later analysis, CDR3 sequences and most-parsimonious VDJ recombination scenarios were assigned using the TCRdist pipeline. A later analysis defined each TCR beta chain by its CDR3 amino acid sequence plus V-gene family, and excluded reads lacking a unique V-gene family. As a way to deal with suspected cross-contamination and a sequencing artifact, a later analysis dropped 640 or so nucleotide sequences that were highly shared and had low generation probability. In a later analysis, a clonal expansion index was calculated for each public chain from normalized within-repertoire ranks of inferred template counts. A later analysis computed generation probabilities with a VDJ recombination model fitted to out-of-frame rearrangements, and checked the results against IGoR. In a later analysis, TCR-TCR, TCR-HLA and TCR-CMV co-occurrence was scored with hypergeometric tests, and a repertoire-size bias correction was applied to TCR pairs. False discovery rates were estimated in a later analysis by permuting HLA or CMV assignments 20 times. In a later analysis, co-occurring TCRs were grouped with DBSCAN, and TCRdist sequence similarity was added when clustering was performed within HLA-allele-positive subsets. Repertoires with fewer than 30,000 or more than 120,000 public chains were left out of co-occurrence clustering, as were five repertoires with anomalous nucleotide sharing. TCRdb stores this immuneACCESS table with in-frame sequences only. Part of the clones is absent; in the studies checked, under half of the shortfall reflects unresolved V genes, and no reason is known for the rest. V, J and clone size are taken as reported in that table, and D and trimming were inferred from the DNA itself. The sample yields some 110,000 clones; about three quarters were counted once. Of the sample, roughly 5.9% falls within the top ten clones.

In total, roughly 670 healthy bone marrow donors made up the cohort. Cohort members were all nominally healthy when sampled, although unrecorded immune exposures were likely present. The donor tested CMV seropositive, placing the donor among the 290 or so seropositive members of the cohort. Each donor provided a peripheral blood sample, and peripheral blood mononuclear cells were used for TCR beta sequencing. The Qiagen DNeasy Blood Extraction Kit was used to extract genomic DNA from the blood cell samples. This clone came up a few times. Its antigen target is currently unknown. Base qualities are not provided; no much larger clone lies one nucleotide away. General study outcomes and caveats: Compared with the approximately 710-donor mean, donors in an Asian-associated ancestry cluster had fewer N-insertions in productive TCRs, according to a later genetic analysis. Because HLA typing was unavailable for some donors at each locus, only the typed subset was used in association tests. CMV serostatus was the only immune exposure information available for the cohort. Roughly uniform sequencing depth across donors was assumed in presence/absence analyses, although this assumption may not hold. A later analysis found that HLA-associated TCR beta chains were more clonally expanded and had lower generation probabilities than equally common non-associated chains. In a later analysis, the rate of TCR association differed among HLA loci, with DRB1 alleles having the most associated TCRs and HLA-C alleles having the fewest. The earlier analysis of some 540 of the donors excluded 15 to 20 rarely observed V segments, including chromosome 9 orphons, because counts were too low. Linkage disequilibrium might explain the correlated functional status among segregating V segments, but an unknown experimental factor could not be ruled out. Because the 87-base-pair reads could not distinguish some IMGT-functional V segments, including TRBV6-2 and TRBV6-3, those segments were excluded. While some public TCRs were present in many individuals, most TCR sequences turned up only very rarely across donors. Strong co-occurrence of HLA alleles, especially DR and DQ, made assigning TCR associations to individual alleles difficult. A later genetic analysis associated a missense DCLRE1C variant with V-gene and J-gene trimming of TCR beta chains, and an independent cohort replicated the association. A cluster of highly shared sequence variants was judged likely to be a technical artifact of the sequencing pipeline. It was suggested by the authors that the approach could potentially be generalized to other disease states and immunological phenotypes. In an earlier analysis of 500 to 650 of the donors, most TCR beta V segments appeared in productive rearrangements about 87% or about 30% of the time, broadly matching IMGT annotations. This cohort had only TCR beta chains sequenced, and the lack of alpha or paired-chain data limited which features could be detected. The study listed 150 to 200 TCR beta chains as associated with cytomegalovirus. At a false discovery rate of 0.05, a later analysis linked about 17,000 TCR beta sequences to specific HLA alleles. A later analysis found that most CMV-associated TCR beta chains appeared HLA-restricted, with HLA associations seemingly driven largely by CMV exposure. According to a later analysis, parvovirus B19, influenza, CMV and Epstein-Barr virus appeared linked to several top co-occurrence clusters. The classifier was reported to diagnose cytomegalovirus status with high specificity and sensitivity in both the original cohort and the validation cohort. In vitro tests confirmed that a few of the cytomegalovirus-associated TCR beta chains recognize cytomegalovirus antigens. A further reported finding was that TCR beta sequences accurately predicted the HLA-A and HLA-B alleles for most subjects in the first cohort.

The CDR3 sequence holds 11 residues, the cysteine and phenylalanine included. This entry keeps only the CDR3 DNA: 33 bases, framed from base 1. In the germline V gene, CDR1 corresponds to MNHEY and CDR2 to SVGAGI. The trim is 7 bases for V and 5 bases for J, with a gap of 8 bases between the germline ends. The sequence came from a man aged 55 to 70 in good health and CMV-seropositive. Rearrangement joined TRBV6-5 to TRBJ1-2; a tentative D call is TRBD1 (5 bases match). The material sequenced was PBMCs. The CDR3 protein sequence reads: CASTQGYGYTF. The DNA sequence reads TGTGCCAGCACCCAGGGATATGGCTACACCTTC.